This T cell receptor (beta chain) originates from a study of blood T cell repertoires in COVID-19. The wider study: Collection of acute and convalescent COVID-19 samples took place in the United States, Italy and Spain. In each case, the material was cDNA or gDNA derived from T cells, B-cell-depleted T cells, or PBMCs.

This CDR3 has 15 amino acids. V shed 3 bases, J shed 8 bases, and the junction held 4 bases outside the gene matches. Looked up from germline, CDR1 is KGHSH and CDR2 is LQKENI. This clone came up a few times. In the authors' workflow: The assay estimated nucleated cells by amplifying reference gene primers. Assay: immunoSEQ multiplex PCR; the TCRdb copy retains only in-frame clones and omits some. V and J calls and clone size are given by that table; D and trimming were obtained from the DNA. This sample carries under 250,000 clones, roughly nine tenths of them seen once, and the ten largest clones take roughly 1.6%.

Sample: peripheral blood. The rearrangement joins TRBV18 to TRBJ2-7; 16 bases are a match to TRBD2. This sequence originates from a woman in her fifties or sixties who had recovered from COVID-19. The CDR3 reads CASSPGLAGGPQQYF. The CDR3 region has the DNA TGTGCCAGCTCACCGGGACTAGCGGGGGGGCCCCAGCAGTACTTC.